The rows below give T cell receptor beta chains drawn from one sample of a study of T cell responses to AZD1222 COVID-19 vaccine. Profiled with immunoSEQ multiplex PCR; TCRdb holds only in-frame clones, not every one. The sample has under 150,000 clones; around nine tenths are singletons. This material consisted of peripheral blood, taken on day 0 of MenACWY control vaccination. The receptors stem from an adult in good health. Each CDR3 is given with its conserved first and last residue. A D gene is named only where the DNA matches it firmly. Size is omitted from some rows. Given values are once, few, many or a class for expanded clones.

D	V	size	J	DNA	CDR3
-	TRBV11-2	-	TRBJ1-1	TGTGCCAGCAGTCCCGGAGTCAGGAGCACTGAAGCTTTCTTT	CASSPGVRSTEAFF
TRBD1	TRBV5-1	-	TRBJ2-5	TGCGCCAGCAGCCGTGGGACAGGGGAAGAGACCCAGTACTTC	CASSRGTGEETQYF
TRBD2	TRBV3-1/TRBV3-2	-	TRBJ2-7	TGTGCCAGCAGCCAAGTGTTCCTAGCGGGAGGGCCTGGCGAGCAGTACTTC	CASSQVFLAGGPGEQYF
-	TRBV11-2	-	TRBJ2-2	TGTGCCAGCAGCTTAGCGGGTCCGCCCACCGGGGAGCTGTTTTTT	CASSLAGPPTGELFF
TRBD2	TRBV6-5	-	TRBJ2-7	TGTGCCAGTGTAATTGGGGGGGTCTACGAGCAGTACTTC	CASVIGGVYEQYF
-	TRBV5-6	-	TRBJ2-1	TGTGCCAGCAGCCTCCCCGAGCGATCCCTATACAATGAGCAGTTCTTC	CASSLPERSLYNEQFF
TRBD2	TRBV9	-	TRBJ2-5	TGTGCCAGCAGCCCGCAAATAGCGGGCCAAGAGACCCAGTACTTC	CASSPQIAGQETQYF
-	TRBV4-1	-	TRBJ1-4	TGCGCCAGCAGCCCCAAGGATGCAACTAATGAAAAACTGTTTTTT	CASSPKDATNEKLFF
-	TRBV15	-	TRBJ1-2	TGTGCCACCAGCATCCCGACAGTTAACTATGGCTACACCTTC	CATSIPTVNYGYTF
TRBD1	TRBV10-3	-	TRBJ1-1	TGTGCCATTGAAGGGGGCACGGGCACTGAAGCTTTCTTT	CAIEGGTGTEAFF
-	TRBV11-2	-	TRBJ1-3	TGTGCCAGCAGCTTAGGGCAAACTGGAAACACCATATATTTT	CASSLGQTGNTIYF
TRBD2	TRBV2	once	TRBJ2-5	TGTGCCAGCAGTGACCTTCGTCTAGCGGGACACCTTGGGGAGACCCAGTACTTC	CASSDLRLAGHLGETQYF
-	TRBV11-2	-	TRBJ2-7	TGTGCCAGCAGCTTAGTGAATGTGAATCCCTACGAGCAGTACTTC	CASSLVNVNPYEQYF
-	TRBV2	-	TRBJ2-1	TGTGCCAGCAGTGTAAGCGTCTTAAGCTCCTACAATGAGCAGTTCTTC	CASSVSVLSSYNEQFF
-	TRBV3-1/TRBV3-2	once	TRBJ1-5	TGTGCCAGCAGCCACGGGCTCGGGGGCAATCAGCCCCAGCATTTT	CASSHGLGGNQPQHF
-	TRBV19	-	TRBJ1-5	TGTGCCAGTAGTATGGCACAAAATCAGCCCCAGCATTTT	CASSMAQNQPQHF
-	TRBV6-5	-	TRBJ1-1	TGTGCCAGCTCCCGTGGGACGGTAGGCACTGAAGCTTTCTTT	CASSRGTVGTEAFF
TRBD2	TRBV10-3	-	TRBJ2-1	TGTGCCATCAGTGAGCAGGCGGGGGACTACAATGAGCAGTTCTTC	CAISEQAGDYNEQFF
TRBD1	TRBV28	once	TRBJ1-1	TGTGCCAGCAGTCAAGGGGGGACAGCCAACACTGAAGCTTTCTTT	CASSQGGTANTEAFF
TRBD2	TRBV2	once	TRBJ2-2	TGTGCCAGCTCGGGAGGGACCACCGGGGAGCTGTTTTTT	CASSGGTTGELFF
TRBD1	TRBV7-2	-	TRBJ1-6	TGTGCCAGCAGCTTAAAAGGGGGCGATTCACCCCTCCACTTT	CASSLKGGDSPLHF
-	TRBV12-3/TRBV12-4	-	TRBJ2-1	TGTGCCAGCAGTTTGTCTCCCCATGAGCAGTTCTTC	CASSLSPHEQFF
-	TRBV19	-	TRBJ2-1	TGTGCCAGTAGTAGACAGGACAATGAGCAGTTCTTC	CASSRQDNEQFF
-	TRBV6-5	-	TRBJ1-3	TGTGCCAGCAGTTCGGGACGGGGAAGTTTTGGAAACACCATATATTTT	CASSSGRGSFGNTIYF